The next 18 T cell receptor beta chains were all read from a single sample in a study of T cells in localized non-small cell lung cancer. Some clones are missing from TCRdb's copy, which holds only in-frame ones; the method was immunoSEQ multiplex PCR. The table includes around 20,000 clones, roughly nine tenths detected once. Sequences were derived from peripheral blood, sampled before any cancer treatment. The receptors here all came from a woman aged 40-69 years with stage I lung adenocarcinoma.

In DNA form, the CDR3 reads TGTGCCAGCAGCTTGCAGGCTAGCGGGAATACCGGGGAGCTGTTTTTT. Encoded protein: CASSLQASGNTGELFF. This rearrangement joins TRBV5-4 to TRBJ2-2; 9 positions agree with TRBD2. This CDR3 region has 16 residues. Germline CDR1 reads SGHNT; CDR2 reads YYREEE (reference sequence). V lost 1 base, J lost 5 bases, and 6 bases stayed unmatched.

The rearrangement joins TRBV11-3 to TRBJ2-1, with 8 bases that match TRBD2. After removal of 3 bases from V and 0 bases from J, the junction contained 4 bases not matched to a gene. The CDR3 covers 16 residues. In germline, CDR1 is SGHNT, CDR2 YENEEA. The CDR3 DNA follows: TGTGCCAGCAGCTTTCGTAGCGGGGACTCCTACAATGAGCAGTTCTTC. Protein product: CASSFRSGDSYNEQFF.

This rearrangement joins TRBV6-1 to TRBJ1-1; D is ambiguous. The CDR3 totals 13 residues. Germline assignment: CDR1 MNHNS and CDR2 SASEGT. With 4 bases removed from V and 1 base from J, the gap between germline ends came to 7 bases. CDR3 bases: TGTGCCAGCAGTGTAGAAGGGAACACTGAAGCTTTCTTT. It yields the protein CASSVEGNTEAFF.

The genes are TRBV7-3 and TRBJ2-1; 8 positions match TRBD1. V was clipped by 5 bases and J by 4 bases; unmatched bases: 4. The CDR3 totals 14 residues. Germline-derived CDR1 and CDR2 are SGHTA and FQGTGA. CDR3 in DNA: TGTGCCAGCAGCGCGAGACAGGGGTACAATGAGCAGTTCTTC. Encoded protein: CASSARQGYNEQFF.

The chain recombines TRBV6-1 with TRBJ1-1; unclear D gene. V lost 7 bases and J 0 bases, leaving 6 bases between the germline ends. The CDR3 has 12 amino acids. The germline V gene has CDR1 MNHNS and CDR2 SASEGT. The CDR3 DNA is TGTGCCAGCACTTACATGAACACTGAAGCTTTCTTT. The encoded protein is CASTYMNTEAFF.

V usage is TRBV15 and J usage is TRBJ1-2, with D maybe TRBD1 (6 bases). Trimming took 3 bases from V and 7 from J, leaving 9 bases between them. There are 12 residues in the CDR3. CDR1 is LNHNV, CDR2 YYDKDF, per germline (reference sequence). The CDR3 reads CATSSNRVGYTF. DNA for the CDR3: TGTGCCACCAGCAGTAACAGGGTTGGCTACACCTTC.

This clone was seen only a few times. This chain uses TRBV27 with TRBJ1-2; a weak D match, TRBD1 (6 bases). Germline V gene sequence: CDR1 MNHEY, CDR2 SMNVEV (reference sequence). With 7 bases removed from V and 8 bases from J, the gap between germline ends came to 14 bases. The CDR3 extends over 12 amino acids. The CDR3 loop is CASKDQGLGYTF. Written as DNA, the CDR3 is TGTGCCAGCAAAGATCAGGGGTTAGGCTACACCTTC.

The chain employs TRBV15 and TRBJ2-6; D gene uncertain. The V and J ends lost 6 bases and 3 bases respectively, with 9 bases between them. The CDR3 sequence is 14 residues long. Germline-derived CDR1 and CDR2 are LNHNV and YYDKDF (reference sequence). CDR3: CATRRLGGANVLTF. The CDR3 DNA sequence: TGTGCCACCAGGAGATTAGGTGGGGCCAACGTCCTGACTTTC.

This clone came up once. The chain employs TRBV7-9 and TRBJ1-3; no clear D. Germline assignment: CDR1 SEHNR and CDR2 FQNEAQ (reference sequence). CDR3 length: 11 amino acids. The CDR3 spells CGSTPGNTIYF. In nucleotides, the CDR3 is TGTGGCTCGACCCCCGGAAACACCATATATTTT.

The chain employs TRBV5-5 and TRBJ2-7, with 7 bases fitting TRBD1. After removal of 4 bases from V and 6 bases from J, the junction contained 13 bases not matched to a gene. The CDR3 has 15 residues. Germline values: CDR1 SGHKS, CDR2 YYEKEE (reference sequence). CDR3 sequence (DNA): TGTGCCAGCAGCGTACCCCTAGGCCCAGGGGGCGAGCAGTACTTC. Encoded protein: CASSVPLGPGGEQYF.

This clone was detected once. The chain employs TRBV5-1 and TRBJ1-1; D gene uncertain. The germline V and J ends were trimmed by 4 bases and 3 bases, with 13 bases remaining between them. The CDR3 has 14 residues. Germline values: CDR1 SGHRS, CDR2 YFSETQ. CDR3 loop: CASSPSRVYTEAFF. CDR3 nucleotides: TGCGCCAGCAGCCCATCTCGGGTCTACACTGAAGCTTTCTTT.

The CDR3 bases are TGTGCCAGCAGCTCCCCTGGGGGGGCGAATTCACCCCTCCACTTT. This sequence encodes CASSSPGGANSPLHF. V gene TRBV7-9 combines with J gene TRBJ1-6; a possible D gene is TRBD1 (6 bases). The V gene's germline CDR1 is SEHNR and CDR2 FQNEAQ (reference sequence). The CDR3 totals 15 residues. Trimming left V 4 bases short and J 7 bases short, with 14 bases between.

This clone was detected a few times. For the CDR3, the DNA is TGTGCCAGTAGAGACCTGGGAGATCCCCCCCTCCACTTT. Its protein product is CASRDLGDPPLHF. V and J are TRBV19 and TRBJ1-6; D gene ambiguous. CDR1 is LNHDA, CDR2 SQIVND, per germline (reference sequence). Trimming took 6 bases from V and 13 from J, leaving 16 bases between them. The CDR3 has 13 residues.

CDR3 DNA sequence: TGTGCCAGTAGTATCCCCGGAAACACCATATATTTT. This sequence encodes CASSIPGNTIYF. This rearrangement joins TRBV19 to TRBJ1-3; no clear D gene. V shed 3 bases and J shed 4 bases, with 4 bases lying between them. Germline lookup yields CDR1 LNHDA and CDR2 SQIVND (reference sequence). The CDR3 consists of 12 residues.

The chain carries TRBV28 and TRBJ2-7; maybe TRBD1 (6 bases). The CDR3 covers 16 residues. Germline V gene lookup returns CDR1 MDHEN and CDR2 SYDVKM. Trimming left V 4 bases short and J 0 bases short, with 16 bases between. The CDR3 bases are TGTGCCAGCAGTTCAGGGGTGACATCTCTCTCCTACGAGCAGTACTTC. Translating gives CASSSGVTSLSYEQYF.

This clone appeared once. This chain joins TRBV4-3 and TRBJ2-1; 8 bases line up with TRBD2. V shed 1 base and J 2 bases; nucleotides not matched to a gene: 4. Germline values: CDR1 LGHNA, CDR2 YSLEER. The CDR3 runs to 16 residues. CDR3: CASSQVSRGAYNEQFF. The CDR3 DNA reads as TGCGCCAGCAGCCAAGTCTCGCGGGGGGCCTACAATGAGCAGTTCTTC.

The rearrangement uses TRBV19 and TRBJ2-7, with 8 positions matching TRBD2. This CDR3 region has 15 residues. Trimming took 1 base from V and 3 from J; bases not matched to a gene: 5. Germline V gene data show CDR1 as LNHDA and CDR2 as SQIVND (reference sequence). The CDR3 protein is CASSIAPGGDYEQYF. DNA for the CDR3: TGTGCCAGTAGTATAGCCCCCGGGGGGGACTACGAGCAGTACTTC.

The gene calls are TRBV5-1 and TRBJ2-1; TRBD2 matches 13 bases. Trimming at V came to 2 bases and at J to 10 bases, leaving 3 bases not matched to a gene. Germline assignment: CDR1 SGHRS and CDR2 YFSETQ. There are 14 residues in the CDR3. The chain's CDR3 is CASSFQTSGGEQFF. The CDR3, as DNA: TGCGCCAGCAGCTTTCAGACTAGCGGGGGGGAGCAGTTCTTC.